This TCR beta chain was recorded in a study of control samples from healthy donors and cancer patients. The repertoire was sequenced with immunoSEQ multiplex PCR; TCRdb's copy has only in-frame clones and lacks some. This sample yields roughly 84,000 clones, of which 90% to 95% are seen a single time; 17% belongs to the top ten. Germline CDR1 is SQVTM and CDR2 is ANQGSEA. This CDR3 is built from 10 residues. The V gene lost 4 bases and the J gene lost 4 bases, with 4 bases spanning the gap. This TCR derives from a man aged 45 to 65 in good health. Sequencing was performed on blood. This chain links TRBV29-1 with TRBJ1-2; D uncertain. The CDR3 DNA sequence: TGCAGCGTTGGGAGCTATGGCTACACCTTC. It specifies CSVGSYGYTF.